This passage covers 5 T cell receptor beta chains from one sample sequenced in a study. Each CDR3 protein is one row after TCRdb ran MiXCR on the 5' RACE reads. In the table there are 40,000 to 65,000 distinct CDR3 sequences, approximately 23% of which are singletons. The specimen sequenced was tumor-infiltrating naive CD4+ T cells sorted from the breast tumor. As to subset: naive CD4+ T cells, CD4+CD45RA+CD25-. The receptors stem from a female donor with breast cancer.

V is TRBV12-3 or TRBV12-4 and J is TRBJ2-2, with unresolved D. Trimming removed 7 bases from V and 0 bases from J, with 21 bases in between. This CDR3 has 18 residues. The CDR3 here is CASNTPAGRPSNTGELFF. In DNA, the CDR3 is TGTGCCAGCAACACCCCAGCCGGGCGACCCTCGAACACCGGGGAGCTGTTTTTT.

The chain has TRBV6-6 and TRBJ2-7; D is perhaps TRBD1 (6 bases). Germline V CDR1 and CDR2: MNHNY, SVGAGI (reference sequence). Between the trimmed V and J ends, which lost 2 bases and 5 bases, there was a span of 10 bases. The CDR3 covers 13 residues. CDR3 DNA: TGTGCCAGCAGTTACCAACAGGGTAACGAGCAGTACTTC. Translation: CASSYQQGNEQYF.

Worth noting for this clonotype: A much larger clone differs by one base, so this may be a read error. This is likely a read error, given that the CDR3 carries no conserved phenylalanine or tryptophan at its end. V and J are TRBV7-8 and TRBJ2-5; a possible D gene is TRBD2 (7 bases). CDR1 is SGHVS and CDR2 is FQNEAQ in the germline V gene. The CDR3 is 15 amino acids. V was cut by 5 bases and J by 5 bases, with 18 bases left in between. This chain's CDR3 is CASSPGGGSRETQYI. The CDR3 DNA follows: TGTGCCAGCAGCCCTGGGGGCGGGAGTCGGGAGACCCAGTACATC.

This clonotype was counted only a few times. The CDR3 nucleotides read TGCGCCAGCAACGGACAGGGTTCCTACGAGCAGTACTTC. It codes for CASNGQGSYEQYF. This rearrangement joins TRBV5-1 to TRBJ2-7, with 8 bases lining up with TRBD1. The CDR3 sequence is 13 residues long. V was clipped by 6 bases and J by 1 base; unmatched bases: 3. CDR1 is SGHRS and CDR2 is YFSETQ in the germline V gene.

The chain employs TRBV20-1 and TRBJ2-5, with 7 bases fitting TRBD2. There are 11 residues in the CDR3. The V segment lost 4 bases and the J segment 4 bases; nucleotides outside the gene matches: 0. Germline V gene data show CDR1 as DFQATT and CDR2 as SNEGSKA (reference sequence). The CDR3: CSATGGETQYF. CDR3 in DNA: TGCAGTGCTACGGGGGGAGAGACCCAGTACTTC.